The source of this TCR beta chain is a study of T cell clonotyping in hematopoietic cell transplantation. Study background: Recipients' pretransplant samples followed cytoreduction.

Assay used: immunoSEQ multiplex PCR; TCRdb lists only in-frame clones, some missing. Of 20,000 to 30,000 clones listed, 70% to 85% were seen once; the top ten hold 24%. Trimming removed 2 bases from V and 6 bases from J, with 12 bases in between. This CDR3 is 14 amino acids long. Germline V gene sequence: CDR1 SGHDT, CDR2 YYEEEE. To note about this clone: The antigen is unknown.

Noted time point: recipient sample about 28 days before transplant, after cytoreduction. Study-level results: Cells were unsorted, so CD4 and CD8 contributions were not separated. After transplant, recipient diversity fell while pathologically expanded clonotypes grew through day 180.

The receptor comes from a woman aged 55-75 years with acute myeloid leukemia. Some clones in this sample may be carry-over from other donors' samples. The sequenced sample was peripheral blood mononuclear cells, obtained before stem cell transplant. The chain uses TRBV5-6 and TRBJ2-4; possibly TRBD2 for D (7 bases). The chain's CDR3 is CASSFRGAGNIQYF. The CDR3 DNA reads as TGTGCCAGCAGCTTCCGGGGGGCAGGAAACATTCAGTACTTC.